These 11 T cell receptor beta chains were all obtained from the same sample, sequenced in a study of blood T cells in healthy people across ages. With a J-beta primer mix and a sample-barcoded 5' primer, a second PCR ran about 7 to 12 cycles. One entry per CDR3 protein, called by TCRdb with MiXCR from the 5' RACE reads. The data contain around 820,000 distinct CDR3 sequences, approximately 25% of them seen just once; the ten biggest clones take up around 3.6%. These data were also reused for a study on T cells of mothers and their children.

Source material: blood. These receptors came from a boy aged 5-17 years in good health.

This clonotype was detected a few times. The V gene is TRBV20-1, the J gene TRBJ2-2, with 12 bases matching TRBD1. The length of the CDR3 is 17 residues. V was clipped by 3 bases and J by 1 base; unmatched bases: 6. Germline V gene data show CDR1 as DFQATT and CDR2 as SNEGSKA (reference sequence). CDR3 amino acids: CSARGDRGQWNTGELFF. The DNA of the CDR3 is TGCAGTGCTAGGGGGGACAGGGGGCAGTGGAACACCGGGGAGCTGTTTTTT.

J is TRBJ1-2 and V is TRBV27; D is undetermined. Per the germline V gene, CDR1 is MNHEY and CDR2 is SMNVEV (reference sequence). The CDR3 consists of 13 residues. Trimming pared 3 bases from V and 8 bases from J, leaving 13 bases between. CDR3 amino acids: CASSFETSSGYTF. CDR3 nucleotide sequence: TGTGCCAGCAGTTTCGAAACTTCCAGCGGCTACACCTTC.

In regard to this clonotype: One end of the junction varies from germline; a read error may be responsible. The chain employs TRBV20-1 and TRBJ2-5; D is possibly TRBD1 or TRBD2 (6 bases each). Germline lookup yields CDR1 DFQATT and CDR2 SNEGSKA (reference sequence). This CDR3 region has 18 residues. The CDR3 DNA sequence: TGCAGTGCTAGAGGACCCCCGCTTGGCAGGGGAGGTTCAGAGACCCAGTGCTTC. Its translation: CSARGPPLGRGGSETQCF.

The chain joins TRBV3-1 to TRBJ2-7; a weak D match, TRBD2 (6 bases). Germline V gene lookup returns CDR1 LGHDT and CDR2 YNNKEL (reference sequence). V lost 1 base and J lost 7, with 11 bases in between. This CDR3 has 13 amino acids. CDR3 nucleotides: TGTGCCAGCAGCCAAGTATTCGCGGGGGAGCAGTACTTC. This gives the protein CASSQVFAGEQYF.

This clonotype has only a few counts. This chain links TRBV20-1 with TRBJ2-7; TRBD2 might be the D (7 bases). TRBJ2-5 matches the DNA end more closely, so the J call is doubtful. Germline V gene sequence: CDR1 DFQATT, CDR2 SNEGSKA (reference sequence). There are 13 residues in the CDR3. CDR3 region: CSPDGGPKETQYF. CDR3 nucleotides: TGCAGTCCCGACGGGGGGCCGAAAGAGACCCAGTACTTC.

This clonotype has more than one count but fewer than ten. The genes are TRBV7-8 and TRBJ2-1; D gene unclear. This CDR3 comprises 14 residues. The germline gives CDR1 SGHVS, CDR2 FQNEAQ. Trimming removed 1 base from V and 9 bases from J, with 13 bases in between. The CDR3 nucleotides are TGTGCCAGCAGCTTAGAGGTCAGTCTCGGTGAGCAGTTCTTC. It codes for CASSLEVSLGEQFF.

This clonotype came up a few times. The chain uses TRBV29-1 and TRBJ1-6, with unresolved D. CDR1 and CDR2 from the germline V gene are SQVTM and ANQGSEA. The V and J ends lost 5 bases and 5 bases respectively, with 10 bases between them. This CDR3 contains 13 residues. The CDR3 DNA reads as TGCAGCGTTTCCCGGACGGATAATTCACCCCTCCACTTT. This sequence encodes CSVSRTDNSPLHF.

This clonotype has just a few counts. The chain couples TRBV29-1 to TRBJ2-7; TRBD2 matches at 10 bases. The CDR3 covers 15 residues. J lost 2 bases, V lost 6 bases, and 10 bases had no gene match. Germline CDR1 is SQVTM and CDR2 is ANQGSEA. CDR3 bases: TGCAGCGTCGCTCCCGGACTAGCGGCCACCTACGAGCAGTACTTC. Translated, it gives CSVAPGLAATYEQYF.

The rearrangement links TRBV2 to TRBJ2-7, with 8 bases aligning to TRBD1. This CDR3 is 14 amino acids long. With V trimmed by 6 bases and J by 3 bases, 7 bases remained unmatched. Germline V lookup: CDR1 SNHLY, CDR2 FYNNEI. CDR3 loop: CASRPGQAIYEQYF. CDR3 nucleotides: TGTGCCAGCAGACCGGGACAGGCTATCTACGAGCAGTACTTC. The complete variable domain, with remaining parts taken from reference TRBV2 and TRBJ2-7, reads EPEVTQTPSHQVTQMGQEVILRCVPISNHLYFYWYRQILGQKVEFLVSFYNNEISEKSEIFDDQFSVERPDGSNFTLKIRSTKLEDSAMYFCASRPGQAIYEQYFGPGTRLTVT.

This clonotype was observed a handful of times. The chain uses TRBV20-1 and TRBJ2-5; D tentatively reads TRBD1 or TRBD2 (5 bases each). The J call may be mistaken, given a closer DNA end match to TRBJ2-7. Per the germline V gene, CDR1 is DFQATT and CDR2 is SNEGSKA (reference sequence). The CDR3 consists of 15 residues. The CDR3 sequence is CSARDSDSFSYEQYF. CDR3 DNA: TGCAGTGCTAGAGATAGCGACAGTTTTTCCTACGAGCAGTACTTC.

V is TRBV11-2 and J is TRBJ2-1; 10 bases fit TRBD2. Germline V gene sequence: CDR1 SGHAT, CDR2 FQNNGV. The CDR3 is made up of 16 amino acids. J gave up 10 bases and V 3 bases, and 12 bases lay outside the gene matches. The CDR3 is CASSLYRGLAGEEQFF. DNA for the CDR3: TGTGCCAGCAGCTTGTATAGGGGTCTAGCGGGGGAGGAGCAGTTCTTC.